The T cell receptor (beta chain) described here comes from a study of cytomegalovirus exposure and HLA in healthy donors. The study, taken as a whole, reports: Most of the CMV-associated TCR beta chains (in a later analysis) appeared to be HLA-restricted. DRB1 had the most TCR associations and HLA-C the fewest, a later analysis found, with rates varying by HLA locus.

On this clone itself: The antigen remains undetermined.

Germline V lookup: CDR1 MNHEY, CDR2 SMNVEV (reference sequence). This CDR3 comprises 16 residues. V was clipped by 5 bases and J by 4 bases; unmatched bases: 10. PCR was performed using 60 Vbeta and 13 Jbeta primers. Data came from immunoSEQ multiplex PCR; TCRdb stores just in-frame clones and leaves some out. The sample lists roughly 150,000 clones, approximately 80% occurring once. Sequencing input: PBMCs. The receptor was derived from a woman in her thirties or forties in good health and CMV-seronegative. The chain uses TRBV27 and TRBJ2-2; 7 bases fit TRBD2. CDR3 amino acids: CASSPFGGTGTGELFF. The CDR3 DNA is TGTGCCAGCAGTCCGTTCGGGGGGACGGGCACCGGGGAGCTGTTTTTT.